Shown below are 20 T cell receptor beta chains from a single sample sequenced in a study of cytomegalovirus exposure and HLA in healthy donors. In the PCR, 60 Vbeta and 13 Jbeta primers were used. Libraries were prepared by immunoSEQ multiplex PCR; TCRdb keeps only in-frame clonotypes and omits some of them. The data contain under 200,000 clones, around three quarters of them seen just once; the ten biggest clones take up 1.8%. Sequenced: PBMCs. Receptor source: a woman aged 25 to 39 in good health and CMV-seronegative.

This clone has just one count. The V and J genes are TRBV6-1 and TRBJ1-2; TRBD1 agrees at 8 bases. The CDR3 totals 14 residues. CDR1 and CDR2 (germline): MNHNS, SASEGT. V shed 2 bases, J shed 4 bases, and the junction held 3 bases outside the gene matches. CDR3 in amino acids: CASSETGGIYGYTF. The CDR3 DNA is TGTGCCAGCAGTGAAACAGGGGGGATCTATGGCTACACCTTC.

The chain employs TRBV29-1 and TRBJ2-1, with D possibly TRBD2 on 5 matching bases. Trimming took 4 bases from V and 4 from J, leaving 11 bases between them. The CDR3 sequence is 13 residues long. Germline CDR1 SQVTM, CDR2 ANQGSEA. The CDR3 sequence is CSVASPSYNEQFF. DNA for the CDR3: TGCAGCGTTGCTAGCCCTAGTTACAATGAGCAGTTCTTC.

The chain recombines TRBV9 with TRBJ2-2, with 9 bases that match TRBD2. After removal of 2 bases from V and 3 bases from J, the junction contained 2 bases not matched to a gene. This CDR3 contains 15 residues. Germline-derived CDR1 and CDR2 are SGDLS and YYNGEE. In DNA form, the CDR3 reads TGTGCCAGCAGCGTGACTAGCGGTGACACCGGGGAGCTGTTTTTT. It specifies CASSVTSGDTGELFF.

The sample holds a few counts of this clone. The chain couples TRBV7-9 to TRBJ2-7, with 15 positions matching TRBD2. After removal of 5 bases from V and 5 bases from J, the junction contained 10 bases not matched to a gene. Per the germline V gene, CDR1 is SEHNR and CDR2 is FQNEAQ (reference sequence). The CDR3 length is 17 residues. This CDR3 is CASSENMGLAGGNEQYF. In DNA form, the CDR3 reads TGTGCCAGCAGCGAGAATATGGGACTAGCGGGAGGTAACGAGCAGTACTTC. The full variable domain, completed using reference TRBV7-9 and TRBJ2-7, is DTGVSQNPRHKITKRGQNVTFRCDPISEHNRLYWYRQTLGQGPEFLTYFQNEAQLEKSRLLSDRFSAERPKGSFSTLEIQRTEQGDSAMYLCASSENMGLAGGNEQYFGPGTRLTVT.

The J gene is TRBJ1-1, the V gene TRBV5-1; possible D gene TRBD1, 6 bases. Germline CDR1 and CDR2: SGHRS and YFSETQ. The CDR3 has 16 residues. V was cut by 0 bases and J by 1 base, with 13 bases left in between. CDR3: CASSLVGRGSNTEAFF. The CDR3 DNA sequence: TGCGCCAGCAGCTTGGTGGGGAGGGGGTCGAACACTGAAGCTTTCTTT. Full variable domain (outside the CDR3, taken from reference TRBV5-1 and TRBJ1-1): KAGVTQTPRYLIKTRGQQVTLSCSPISGHRSVSWYQQTPGQGLQFLFEYFSETQRNKGNFPGRFSGRQFSNSRSEMNVSTLELGDSALYLCASSLVGRGSNTEAFFGQGTRLTVV.

The J gene is TRBJ2-5, the V gene TRBV30; weak D call: TRBD1 (5 bases). Between the trimmed V and J ends, which lost 2 bases and 2 bases, there was a span of 12 bases. CDR1 GTSNPN and CDR2 SVGIG come from the germline V gene (reference sequence). The CDR3 totals 14 residues. In nucleotides, the CDR3 is TGTGCCTGGAGTACAGGTTTCGGACAAGAGACCCAGTACTTC. Residues: CAWSTGFGQETQYF.

The V gene is TRBV15, the J gene TRBJ1-5; the D gene is possibly TRBD1 (5 bases). This CDR3 comprises 15 residues. V shed 1 base and J shed 3 bases, with 10 bases lying between them. Germline CDR1 is LNHNV and CDR2 is YYDKDF (reference sequence). The CDR3 loop reads CATSRGRGYNQPQHF. CDR3 nucleotide sequence: TGTGCCACCAGCAGAGGTAGGGGATACAATCAGCCCCAGCATTTT. Supplemented by reference TRBV15 and TRBJ1-5, the full variable domain reads DAMVIQNPRYQVTQFGKPVTLSCSQTLNHNVMYWYQQKSSQAPKLLFHYYDKDFNNEADTPDNFQSRRPNTSFCFLDIRSPGLGDTAMYLCATSRGRGYNQPQHFGDGTRLSIL.

As concerns this clone: Different DNA sequences within this sample yield the same CDR3. V gene TRBV7-9 combines with J gene TRBJ1-5, with TRBD1 identical over 7 bases. CDR1 and CDR2 (germline): SEHNR, FQNEAQ (reference sequence). The CDR3 consists of 14 residues. The V gene end was trimmed by 1 base and the J gene end by 4 bases; junction bases not matched to a gene: 1. Here the CDR3 reads CASSLGQGNQPQHF. The CDR3 DNA sequence: TGTGCCAGCAGCTTAGGACAGGGTAATCAGCCCCAGCATTTT.

This clone was seen a few times. The rearrangement joins TRBV7-9 to TRBJ1-2; 8 bases map to TRBD1. Germline assignment: CDR1 SEHNR and CDR2 FQNEAQ (reference sequence). The V and J ends lost 7 bases and 4 bases, in that order; junction bases with no gene match: 17. CDR3 length: 17 residues. The CDR3 coding sequence is TGTGCCAGCACCCTACACGGGTCGGCAGGGGGCCTCTATGGCTACACCTTC. Amino acid sequence: CASTLHGSAGGLYGYTF.

The chain has TRBV4-2 and TRBJ2-1; weak D call: TRBD2 (5 bases). Trimming shortened V by 0 bases and J by 14 bases, and 11 bases separated the two germline ends. This CDR3 region has 12 residues. The V gene's germline CDR1 is LGHNA and CDR2 YNFKEQ. CDR3 residues: CASSQDVTSKFF. The CDR3, as DNA: TGTGCCAGCAGCCAAGATGTAACTAGTAAGTTCTTC.

The J gene is TRBJ1-5, the V gene TRBV19, with 7 bases matching TRBD1. The CDR3 spans 13 residues. V shed 6 bases, J shed 3 bases, and the junction held 2 bases outside the gene matches. CDR1 is LNHDA, CDR2 SQIVND, per germline (reference sequence). This CDR3 reads CASRGQFNQPQHF. DNA of the CDR3: TGTGCCAGTAGGGGACAGTTCAATCAGCCCCAGCATTTT.

The count of this clone is one. The chain uses TRBV12-5 and TRBJ2-7; 7 bases align to TRBD1. The CDR3 has 15 amino acids. Germline V gene lookup returns CDR1 LGHNT and CDR2 FRNRAP. Trimming took 4 bases from V and 0 from J; bases not matched to a gene: 6. The CDR3 is CASGSRQGGSYEQYF. CDR3 bases: TGTGCTAGTGGTTCCCGACAGGGCGGCTCCTACGAGCAGTACTTC.

This chain uses TRBV5-5 with TRBJ1-2, with 11 positions matching TRBD1. The CDR3 consists of 14 residues. Germline values: CDR1 SGHKS, CDR2 YYEKEE (reference sequence). V lost 3 bases, J lost 6 bases, and 4 bases stayed unmatched. CDR3 sequence reads: CASSSGQGAHGYTF. The DNA for the CDR3 is TGTGCCAGCAGCTCAGGACAGGGGGCTCATGGCTACACCTTC.

The chain uses TRBV18 and TRBJ2-1, with 7 positions matching TRBD1. Per germline, CDR1 KGHSH and CDR2 LQKENI. With 4 bases clipped from V and 10 bases from J, the junction kept 16 bases outside the gene matches. This CDR3 comprises 16 residues. The CDR3 reads CASSHTGRTVQGEQFF. The CDR3 coding sequence is TGTGCCAGCTCACACACAGGGCGAACCGTACAGGGGGAGCAGTTCTTC.

The chain combines TRBV7-9 with TRBJ2-1; the match to TRBD1 covers 7 bases. Germline CDR1 SEHNR, CDR2 FQNEAQ (reference sequence). J lost 6 bases, V lost 2 bases, and 4 bases had no gene match. CDR3 length equals 14 residues. The CDR3 loop reads CASSLYRDSNEQFF. The CDR3 DNA sequence: TGTGCCAGCAGCTTATACCGGGACAGCAATGAGCAGTTCTTC.

This rearrangement joins TRBV11-2 to TRBJ2-2, with D possibly TRBD1 on 6 matching bases. V was cut by 3 bases and J by 5 bases, with 13 bases left in between. In germline, CDR1 is SGHAT, CDR2 FQNNGV. The CDR3 is made up of 15 amino acids. CDR3 region: CASSLYRVGTGELFF. The CDR3 bases are TGTGCCAGCAGCTTGTACAGGGTGGGAACCGGGGAGCTGTTTTTT.

This chain links TRBV5-5 with TRBJ2-1; D uncertain. CDR1 is SGHKS, CDR2 YYEKEE, per germline (reference sequence). The V and J ends lost 6 bases and 0 bases respectively, with 10 bases between them. The CDR3 extends over 14 amino acids. The CDR3 DNA is TGTGCCAGCATCCAACACCTCTCCTACAATGAGCAGTTCTTC. Its protein product is CASIQHLSYNEQFF.

The chain recombines TRBV7-2 with TRBJ2-7; a possible D gene is TRBD2 (5 bases). Trimming cost V 5 bases and J 6 bases, with 17 bases left between them. CDR3 length equals 14 residues. CDR1 is SGHTA, CDR2 FQGNSA, per germline. CDR3 amino acids: CASSQNLAGGEQYF. The DNA of the CDR3 is TGTGCCAGCAGCCAAAATTTAGCTGGAGGCGAGCAGTACTTC.

V usage is TRBV2 and J usage is TRBJ1-6; 7 bases are shared with TRBD1. The length of the CDR3 is 14 residues. Germline-derived CDR1 and CDR2 are SNHLY and FYNNEI. The V gene end was trimmed by 1 base and the J gene end by 11 bases; junction bases not matched to a gene: 5. CDR3 nucleotide sequence: TGTGCCAGCAGTGAAGGGGGACAGCTAGCACCCCTCCACTTT. Protein sequence: CASSEGGQLAPLHF.

For the CDR3, the DNA is TGTGCCCACAGAGAATTAGGGGCGCGGGAGTCGTGCCAAAATTCACCCCTCCACTTT. Translated: CAHRELGARESCQNSPLHF. V usage is TRBV5-6 and J usage is TRBJ1-6; possibly TRBD1 for D (5 bases). From germline, CDR1 is SGHDT and CDR2 YYEEEE. Trimming stripped 10 bases from V and 7 bases from J, with 33 bases between. The CDR3 runs to 19 residues.